The 25 T cell receptor beta chains in this list originate from one sample, sequenced in a study of T cells in localized non-small cell lung cancer. Measured with immunoSEQ multiplex PCR; TCRdb has only the in-frame clones, and not every one. The sample shows some 41,000 clones, about 80% of them seen only once. Sequenced here: PBMCs, sampled before any cancer treatment. The receptor set was obtained from a man aged 40 to 70 with stage II lung adenocarcinoma.

In nucleotides, the CDR3 is TGTGCCAGCTCACCGGGACAGGGTAACGAGCAGTACTTC. Residues: CASSPGQGNEQYF. The V call is TRBV18, the J call TRBJ2-7, with 9 bases lining up with TRBD1. Germline V lookup: CDR1 KGHSH, CDR2 LQKENI. The CDR3 sequence is 13 residues long. V was clipped by 3 bases and J by 5 bases; unmatched bases: 2.

The table lists this clone with a count of one. This chain connects TRBV29-1 to TRBJ2-1; D gene uncertain. The CDR3 covers 11 residues. Trimming cost V 7 bases and J 6 bases, with 10 bases left between them. From germline, CDR1 is SQVTM and CDR2 ANQGSEA. CDR3 DNA sequence: TGCAGCGCCGGTCCCCTCAATGAGCAGTTCTTC. Encoded protein: CSAGPLNEQFF.

The chain combines TRBV6-6 with TRBJ2-1; D uncertain. The CDR3 has 13 amino acids. Trimming took off 6 bases at V and 4 bases at J, with 10 bases between the two ends. CDR1 is MNHNY and CDR2 is SVGAGI in the germline V gene (reference sequence). The DNA for the CDR3 is TGTGCCAGCAGGACGGAACTATACAATGAGCAGTTCTTC. It specifies CASRTELYNEQFF.

This clone was seen more than once but under ten times. The rearrangement links TRBV20-1 to TRBJ1-2; D remains unclear. V lost 5 bases, J lost 4 bases, and 8 bases lay in between. This CDR3 contains 11 residues. Per germline, CDR1 DFQATT and CDR2 SNEGSKA (reference sequence). The CDR3 sequence is CSAYGPYGYTF. In nucleotides, the CDR3 is TGCAGTGCTTATGGTCCCTATGGCTACACCTTC.

The J gene is TRBJ1-6, the V gene TRBV7-2, with D maybe TRBD1 (6 bases). Germline V CDR1 and CDR2: SGHTA, FQGNSA. The CDR3 has 16 amino acids. V shed 1 base and J shed 10 bases, with 17 bases lying between them. CDR3: CASSLVRAGAESPLHF. CDR3 nucleotides: TGTGCCAGCAGCTTAGTACGTGCAGGGGCGGAGTCACCCCTCCACTTT.

The chain carries TRBV18 and TRBJ2-2; D not certain. V shed 2 bases and J shed 1 base, with 5 bases lying between them. In germline, CDR1 is KGHSH, CDR2 LQKENI. The CDR3 extends over 14 amino acids. CDR3 bases: TGTGCCAGCTCACCAACCCTGAACACCGGGGAGCTGTTTTTT. Residues: CASSPTLNTGELFF.

The gene calls are TRBV28 and TRBJ2-3, with 7 nucleotides matching TRBD2. The germline gives CDR1 MDHEN, CDR2 SYDVKM. This CDR3 spans 16 amino acids. V trimming: 5 bases; J trimming: 4 bases; junction bases outside the gene matches: 12. The CDR3 DNA reads TGTGCCAGCAGTCCCTCGGGGGGATGGGGCGCAGATACGCAGTATTTT. Protein: CASSPSGGWGADTQYF.

The chain couples TRBV2 to TRBJ1-6; D remains ambiguous. Trimming removed 2 bases from V and 5 bases from J, with 13 bases in between. The CDR3 spans 16 residues. The V gene's germline CDR1 is SNHLY and CDR2 FYNNEI. The CDR3 sequence is CASSELGIINNSPLHF. In DNA form, the CDR3 reads TGTGCCAGCAGTGAATTAGGCATCATCAATAATTCACCCCTCCACTTT. Filled out from reference TRBV2 and TRBJ1-6, the complete variable domain reads EPEVTQTPSHQVTQMGQEVILRCVPISNHLYFYWYRQILGQKVEFLVSFYNNEISEKSEIFDDQFSVERPDGSNFTLKIRSTKLEDSAMYFCASSELGIINNSPLHFGNGTRLTVT.

V is TRBV19 and J is TRBJ1-1, with D uncertain. The length of the CDR3 is 14 residues. Germline assignment: CDR1 LNHDA and CDR2 SQIVND (reference sequence). Trimming left V 3 bases short and J 4 bases short, with 12 bases between. CDR3 DNA sequence: TGTGCCAGTAGTATTACGTCCCGGAGCACTGAAGCTTTCTTT. This encodes CASSITSRSTEAFF.

This chain uses TRBV2 with TRBJ1-2; no clear D. The CDR3 contains 13 residues. Between the trimmed V and J ends, which lost 4 bases and 7 bases, there was a span of 13 bases. CDR1 is SNHLY and CDR2 is FYNNEI in the germline V gene. CDR3 protein: CASSVAPSVGYTF. Written as DNA, the CDR3 is TGTGCCAGCAGTGTTGCACCTTCGGTTGGCTACACCTTC.

With regard to this clone: This sample includes further DNA sequences coding for the same CDR3. The chain employs TRBV2 and TRBJ2-5; a weak D match, TRBD2 (5 bases). The CDR3 consists of 17 residues. Germline V CDR1 and CDR2: SNHLY, FYNNEI. V was cut by 2 bases and J by 1 base, with 17 bases left in between. CDR3 sequence (DNA): TGTGCCAGCAGTGAAACGATACGGACGAGGGTCCAAGAGACCCAGTACTTC. Encoded protein: CASSETIRTRVQETQYF. Full variable domain (remainder filled in from reference TRBV2 and TRBJ2-5): EPEVTQTPSHQVTQMGQEVILRCVPISNHLYFYWYRQILGQKVEFLVSFYNNEISEKSEIFDDQFSVERPDGSNFTLKIRSTKLEDSAMYFCASSETIRTRVQETQYFGPGTRLLVL.

CDR3 bases: TGTGCCAGCATTCCTAGCCGGGACCGCGCTGGAGGCTACACCTTC. Translating gives CASIPSRDRAGGYTF. The gene calls are TRBV6-1 and TRBJ1-2; a possible D gene is TRBD1 (5 bases). Germline V gene sequence: CDR1 MNHNS, CDR2 SASEGT. The CDR3 runs 15 residues. V lost 7 bases to trimming and J lost 8 bases, with 23 bases between them.

The gene calls are TRBV9 and TRBJ2-3; the match to TRBD1 covers 7 bases. The CDR3 contains 20 residues. V was pared by 0 bases and J by 5 bases, with 21 bases of the junction left unmatched. CDR1 is SGDLS, CDR2 YYNGEE, per germline. Written as DNA, the CDR3 is TGTGCCAGCAGCGTAGAATCCACTGGGAGTGTAGGGGGCATTTTAGATACGCAGTATTTT. Translation: CASSVESTGSVGGILDTQYF.

The gene calls are TRBV7-2 and TRBJ1-1; D is unclear. Trimming pared 2 bases from V and 7 bases from J, leaving 23 bases between. Germline values: CDR1 SGHTA, CDR2 FQGNSA. The CDR3 runs 17 residues. CDR3 sequence reads: CASSLKGILTPSLEAFF. As DNA, the CDR3 is TGTGCCAGCAGCTTAAAGGGAATTTTGACACCTAGCCTTGAAGCTTTCTTT.

V gene TRBV5-4 combines with J gene TRBJ1-2, with 9 positions matching TRBD1. CDR3 length equals 16 residues. Germline-derived CDR1 and CDR2 are SGHNT and YYREEE (reference sequence). After removal of 6 bases from V and 0 bases from J, the junction contained 9 bases not matched to a gene. The CDR3 is CASTQGTGTSNYGYTF. The CDR3 DNA follows: TGTGCCAGCACCCAAGGGACAGGGACTTCTAACTATGGCTACACCTTC. Drawing the rest from reference TRBV5-4 and TRBJ1-2, the complete variable domain is ETGVTQSPTHLIKTRGQQVTLRCSSQSGHNTVSWYQQALGQGPQFIFQYYREEENGRGNFPPRFSGLQFPNYSSELNVNALELDDSALYLCASTQGTGTSNYGYTFGSGTRLTVV.

V and J are TRBV6-1 and TRBJ2-5; D gene unclear. Germline V CDR1 and CDR2: MNHNS, SASEGT. The ends were cut back, 4 bases at V and 3 bases at J, with 3 bases in the middle. The CDR3 loop spans 11 amino acids. The CDR3 region has the DNA TGTGCCAGCAGTGGAAAAGAGACCCAGTACTTC. It encodes CASSGKETQYF.

This clone showed up just a few times. The chain joins TRBV7-6 to TRBJ1-5; D not resolved. The germline gives CDR1 SGHVS, CDR2 FNYEAQ. This CDR3 region has 15 residues. Trimming took off 1 base at V and 1 base at J, with 8 bases between the two ends. In DNA form, the CDR3 reads TGTGCCAGCAGCTTAGAGCTAGGCAGCAATCAGCCCCAGCATTTT. This translates into CASSLELGSNQPQHF.

This rearrangement joins TRBV27 to TRBJ2-7; possibly TRBD2 for D (6 bases). Germline V CDR1 and CDR2: MNHEY, SMNVEV (reference sequence). V was trimmed by 4 bases and J by 6 bases, leaving 19 bases between them. This CDR3 has 15 amino acids. For the CDR3, the DNA is TGTGCCAGCAGTTCGGGGGTCTCGGGGGAATCCGAGCAGTACTTC. Translated: CASSSGVSGESEQYF.

The rearrangement joins TRBV5-4 to TRBJ2-1; 8 positions match TRBD1. Germline V lookup: CDR1 SGHNT, CDR2 YYREEE (reference sequence). The CDR3 extends over 16 amino acids. Unmatched junction bases numbered 6, after V lost 4 bases and J lost 0 bases. The DNA for the CDR3 is TGTGCCAGCAGCCGGGACAGGTCCCTCTCCTACAATGAGCAGTTCTTC. It translates to CASSRDRSLSYNEQFF.

This clone has just one count. The CDR3 loop is CAWTRTGGAFDQPQHF. For the CDR3, the DNA is TGTGCCTGGACCCGGACAGGGGGGGCGTTCGATCAGCCCCAGCATTTT. The chain joins TRBV30 to TRBJ1-5; 10 bases line up with TRBD1. CDR1 GTSNPN and CDR2 SVGIG come from the germline V gene (reference sequence). The CDR3 length is 16 residues. With V trimmed by 4 bases and J by 5 bases, 11 bases remained unmatched.

V usage is TRBV4-2 and J usage is TRBJ2-3; 8 nucleotides align to TRBD2. Trimming took 0 bases from V and 3 from J; bases not matched to a gene: 5. The CDR3 extends over 16 amino acids. Germline CDR1 LGHNA, CDR2 YNFKEQ. The CDR3 loop is CASSQDEAGGTDTQYF. In nucleotides, the CDR3 is TGTGCCAGCAGCCAAGACGAGGCGGGGGGTACAGATACGCAGTATTTT.

The CDR3 sequence is CASSGAYEQYF. The CDR3 DNA is TGTGCCAGCAGTGGTGCCTACGAGCAGTACTTC. The chain recombines TRBV27 with TRBJ2-7; no firm D call. Germline V gives CDR1 MNHEY, CDR2 SMNVEV (reference sequence). Trimming stripped 5 bases from V and 2 bases from J, with 4 bases between. The CDR3 consists of 11 residues.

This chain uses TRBV6-6 with TRBJ2-5; 10 bases map to TRBD1. The germline gives CDR1 MNHNY, CDR2 SVGAGI (reference sequence). J was trimmed by 4 bases and V by 4 bases; bases with no gene match: 9. The CDR3 extends over 16 amino acids. In DNA, the CDR3 is TGTGCCAGCAGTTCCGAGACAGGGGGCTGGGGAGAGACCCAGTACTTC. Amino acid sequence: CASSSETGGWGETQYF.

The genes are TRBV7-9 and TRBJ1-1, with D unclear. There are 13 residues in the CDR3. Germline values: CDR1 SEHNR, CDR2 FQNEAQ (reference sequence). V was trimmed by 5 bases and J by 3 bases, leaving 10 bases between them. The CDR3, as DNA: TGTGCCAGCAGCCCTCGGCAGGACACTGAAGCTTTCTTT. Translating it yields CASSPRQDTEAFF.

The chain joins TRBV9 to TRBJ1-2; TRBD1 aligns across 7 bases. The germline V gene encodes CDR1 SGDLS and CDR2 YYNGEE. The trim removed 3 bases at V and 2 bases at J, leaving 7 bases unmatched. This CDR3 comprises 15 residues. Here the CDR3 reads CASSARQGLNYGYTF. CDR3 DNA sequence: TGTGCCAGCAGCGCTCGACAGGGCCTCAACTATGGCTACACCTTC. The full variable domain, in which reference TRBV9 and TRBJ1-2 provide the parts outside the CDR3, is DSGVTQTPKHLITATGQRVTLRCSPRSGDLSVYWYQQSLDQGLQFLIQYYNGEERAKGNILERFSAQQFPDLHSELNLSSLELGDSALYFCASSARQGLNYGYTFGSGTRLTVV.